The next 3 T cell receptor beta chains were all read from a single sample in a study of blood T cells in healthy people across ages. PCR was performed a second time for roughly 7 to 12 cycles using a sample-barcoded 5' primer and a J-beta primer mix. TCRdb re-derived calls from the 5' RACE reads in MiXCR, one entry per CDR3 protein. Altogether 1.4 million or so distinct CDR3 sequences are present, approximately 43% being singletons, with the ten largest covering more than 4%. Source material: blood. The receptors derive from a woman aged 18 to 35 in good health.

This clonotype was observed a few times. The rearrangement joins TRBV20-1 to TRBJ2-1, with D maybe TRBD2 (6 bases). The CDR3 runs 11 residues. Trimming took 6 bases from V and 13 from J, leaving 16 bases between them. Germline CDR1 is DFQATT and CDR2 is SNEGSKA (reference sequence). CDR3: CSAREWGDQFF. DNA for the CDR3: TGCAGTGCCCGCGAATGGGGGGACCAGTTCTTC.

The CDR3 loop reads CASSVDGMWETQYF. Here the CDR3 DNA reads TGTGCCAGCAGCGTAGATGGTATGTGGGAGACCCAGTACTTC. The chain joins TRBV9 to TRBJ2-5; D is undetermined. The ends were cut back, 0 bases at V and 5 bases at J, with 11 bases in the middle. The CDR3 spans 14 residues. CDR1 is SGDLS and CDR2 is YYNGEE in the germline V gene. The full variable domain, rest sourced from reference TRBV9 and TRBJ2-5, is DSGVTQTPKHLITATGQRVTLRCSPRSGDLSVYWYQQSLDQGLQFLIQYYNGEERAKGNILERFSAQQFPDLHSELNLSSLELGDSALYFCASSVDGMWETQYFGPGTRLLVL.

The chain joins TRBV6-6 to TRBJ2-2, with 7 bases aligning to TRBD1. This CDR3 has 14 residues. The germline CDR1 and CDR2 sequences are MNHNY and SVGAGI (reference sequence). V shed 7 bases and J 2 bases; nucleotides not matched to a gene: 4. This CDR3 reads CASKGQSNTGELFF. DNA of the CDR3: TGTGCCAGCAAGGGACAGAGTAACACCGGGGAGCTGTTTTTT.